This TCR beta chain is from a study of T cell changes during pregnancy in multiple sclerosis. The data were produced by immunoSEQ multiplex PCR, yet TCRdb's version contains in-frame clones alone and is incomplete. The table shows some 32,000 clones, with 90% occurring only once. CDR3 length: 13 residues. J lost 5 bases, V lost 8 bases, and 8 bases had no gene match. The germline V gene encodes CDR1 MNHEY and CDR2 SVGAGI. The receptor's source is a female donor with multiple sclerosis, enrolled in a pregnancy study. The sequencing used CD8+ T cells from peripheral blood mononuclear cells, collected in the second trimester of pregnancy. This sequence joins TRBV6-5 and TRBJ2-5; 7 bases align to TRBD1. The CDR3: CASSAGGPETQYF. The CDR3 DNA sequence: TGTGCCAGCTCGGCAGGGGGACCGGAGACCCAGTACTTC.